The clone carrying this T cell receptor beta chain was seen repeatedly, ten times or more. As for time point: newly diagnosed GD, antithyroid drugs for less than 3 months. Scientists built the TCR library using RNA that was extracted from PBMCs. Each of the patients was recruited from an endocrinology department situated in Xi'an, China. The sample belongs to a study of regulatory T cells in long-lasting Graves disease. Arm-PCR of CDR3 regions and iRepertoire HTBI primers were used to build TCR beta libraries. Using its own MiXCR run on the multiplex PCR reads, TCRdb lists one record per CDR3 protein. The sample gives some 490,000 distinct CDR3 sequences, around 13% of which show up once; around 10% is in the top ten. This CDR3 is built from 14 residues. V lost 0 bases to trimming and J lost 0 bases, with 6 bases between them. From germline, CDR1 is SGHRS and CDR2 YFSETQ. These data were likewise used in another study, on T cells in Graves' hyperthyroidism and ophthalmopathy.

The chain employs TRBV5-1 and TRBJ1-2; D is unclear. The sample was peripheral blood mononuclear cells (PBMCs), taken at new diagnosis, from a patient treated with antithyroid drugs. The clonotype was recovered from a woman in her 30s with Graves disease. CDR3 loop: CASSLDLANYGYTF. The CDR3 coding sequence is TGCGCCAGCAGCTTGGACCTGGCTAACTATGGCTACACCTTC. The full variable domain, completed using reference TRBV5-1 and TRBJ1-2, is KAGVTQTPRYLIKTRGQQVTLSCSPISGHRSVSWYQQTPGQGLQFLFEYFSETQRNKGNFPGRFSGRQFSNSRSEMNVSTLELGDSALYLCASSLDLANYGYTFGSGTRLTVV.